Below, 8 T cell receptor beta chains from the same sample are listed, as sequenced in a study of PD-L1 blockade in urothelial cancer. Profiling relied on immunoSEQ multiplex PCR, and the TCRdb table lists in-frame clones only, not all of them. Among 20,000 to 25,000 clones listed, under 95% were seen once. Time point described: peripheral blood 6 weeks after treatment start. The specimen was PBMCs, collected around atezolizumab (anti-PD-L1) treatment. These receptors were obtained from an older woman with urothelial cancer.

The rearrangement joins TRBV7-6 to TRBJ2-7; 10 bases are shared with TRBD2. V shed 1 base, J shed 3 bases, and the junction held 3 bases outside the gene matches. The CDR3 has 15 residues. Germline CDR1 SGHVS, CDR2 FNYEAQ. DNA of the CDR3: TGTGCCAGCAGCTTAGAGCTAGCGGGAGACTACGAGCAGTACTTC. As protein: CASSLELAGDYEQYF.

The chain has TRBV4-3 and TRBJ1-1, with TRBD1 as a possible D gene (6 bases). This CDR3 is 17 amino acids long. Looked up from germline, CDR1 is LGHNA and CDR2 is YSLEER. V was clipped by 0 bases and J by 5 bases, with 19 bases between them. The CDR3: CASSQDLDSHIGTEAFF. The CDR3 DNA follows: TGCGCCAGCAGCCAAGACCTGGACAGCCACATCGGAACTGAAGCTTTCTTT.

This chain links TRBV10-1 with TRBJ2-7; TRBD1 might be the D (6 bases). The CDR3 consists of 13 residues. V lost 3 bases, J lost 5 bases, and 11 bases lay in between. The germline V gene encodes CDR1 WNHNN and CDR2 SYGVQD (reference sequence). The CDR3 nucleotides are TGCGCCAGCAGTGACCGAAGACAGGACGAGCAGTACTTC. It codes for CASSDRRQDEQYF.

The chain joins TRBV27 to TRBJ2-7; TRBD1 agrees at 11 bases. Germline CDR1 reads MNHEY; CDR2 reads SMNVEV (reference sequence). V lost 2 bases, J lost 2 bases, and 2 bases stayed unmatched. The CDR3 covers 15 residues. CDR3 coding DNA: TGTGCCAGCAGTTTAAAGGACAGGGGGCCCTACGAGCAGTACTTC. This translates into CASSLKDRGPYEQYF.

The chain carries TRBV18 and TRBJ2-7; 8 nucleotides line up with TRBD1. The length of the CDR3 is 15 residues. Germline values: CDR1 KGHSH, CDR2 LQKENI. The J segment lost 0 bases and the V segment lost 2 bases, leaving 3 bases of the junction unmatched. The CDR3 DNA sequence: TGTGCCAGCTCACCAGGGACAGGACGCTCCTACGAGCAGTACTTC. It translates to CASSPGTGRSYEQYF.

The CDR3 bases are TGTGCCAGCAGCGTAGTTGGCGGGAGGGGGGGAAATGAGCAGTTCTTC. The encoded protein is CASSVVGGRGGNEQFF. The rearrangement links TRBV9 to TRBJ2-1; 9 bases match TRBD2. The CDR3 is made up of 16 amino acids. CDR1 SGDLS and CDR2 YYNGEE come from the germline V gene. J was trimmed by 7 bases and V by 0 bases; bases with no gene match: 8.

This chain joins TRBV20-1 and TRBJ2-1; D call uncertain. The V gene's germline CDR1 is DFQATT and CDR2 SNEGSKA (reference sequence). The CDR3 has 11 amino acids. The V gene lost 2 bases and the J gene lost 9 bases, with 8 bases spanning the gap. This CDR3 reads CSARSSSEQFF. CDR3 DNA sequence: TGCAGTGCTAGATCGAGCTCTGAGCAGTTCTTC.

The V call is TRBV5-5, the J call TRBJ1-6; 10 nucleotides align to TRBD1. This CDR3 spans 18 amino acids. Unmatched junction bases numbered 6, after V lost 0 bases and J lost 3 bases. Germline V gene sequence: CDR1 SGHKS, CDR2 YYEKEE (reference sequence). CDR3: CASSLGDRGPYYNSPLHF. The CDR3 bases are TGTGCCAGCAGCTTGGGAGACAGGGGGCCTTACTATAATTCACCCCTCCACTTT.